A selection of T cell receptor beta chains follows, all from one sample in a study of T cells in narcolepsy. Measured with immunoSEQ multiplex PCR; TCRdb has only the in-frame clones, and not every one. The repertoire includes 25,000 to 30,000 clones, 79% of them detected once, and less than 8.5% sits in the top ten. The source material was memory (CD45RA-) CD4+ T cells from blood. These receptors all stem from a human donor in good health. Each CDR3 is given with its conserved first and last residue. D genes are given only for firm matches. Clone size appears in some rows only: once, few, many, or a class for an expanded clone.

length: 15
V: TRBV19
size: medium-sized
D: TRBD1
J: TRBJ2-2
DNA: TGTGCCAGTAGCCCCGGGACAGGGTATACCGGGGAGCTGTTTTTT
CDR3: CASSPGTGYTGELFF

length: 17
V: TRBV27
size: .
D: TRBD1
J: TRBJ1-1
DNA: TGTGCCAGCAGTCCTATAGGTTCAGGGGGGAGGAACACTGAAGCTTTCTTT
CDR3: CASSPIGSGGRNTEAFF

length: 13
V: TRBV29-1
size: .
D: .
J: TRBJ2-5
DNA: TGCAGCGCCGAGGTGGGGTTGAGGGAGACCCAGTACTTC
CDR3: CSAEVGLRETQYF

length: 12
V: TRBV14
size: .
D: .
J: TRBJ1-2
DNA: TGTGCCAGCAGCCACTTAGGGTCTGGCTACACCTTC
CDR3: CASSHLGSGYTF

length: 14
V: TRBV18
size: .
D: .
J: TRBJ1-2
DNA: TGTGCCAGCTCACCACAACGGGTTAACTATGGCTACACCTTC
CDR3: CASSPQRVNYGYTF

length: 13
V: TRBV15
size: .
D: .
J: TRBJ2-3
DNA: TGTGCCACTAGCCCTGGAGGAGTTGATACGCAGTATTTT
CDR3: CATSPGGVDTQYF

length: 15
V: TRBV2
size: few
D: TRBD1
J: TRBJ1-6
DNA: TGTGCCAGCAGGGACGACAGGGGCCTTAATTCACCCCTCCACTTT
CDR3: CASRDDRGLNSPLHF

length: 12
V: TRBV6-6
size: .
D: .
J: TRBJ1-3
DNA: TGTGCCATCAAGGATCATCGGAACACCATATATTTT
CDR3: CAIKDHRNTIYF

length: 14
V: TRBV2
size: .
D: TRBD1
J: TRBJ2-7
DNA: TGTGCCAGCAGGTTGGGGACAGGGTACTACGAGCAGTACTTC
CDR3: CASRLGTGYYEQYF

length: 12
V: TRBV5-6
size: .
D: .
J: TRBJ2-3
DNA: TGTGCCAGCAGCTGGGACCGGGATACGCAGTATTTT
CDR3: CASSWDRDTQYF

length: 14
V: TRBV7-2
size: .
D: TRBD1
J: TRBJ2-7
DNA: TGTGCCAGCAGCCCCGGACAGGCCTCCTACGAGCAGTACTTC
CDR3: CASSPGQASYEQYF

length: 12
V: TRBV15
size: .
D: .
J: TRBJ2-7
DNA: TGTGCCACCAGCAGAGATATAGGGACGCTGTACTTC
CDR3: CATSRDIGTLYF

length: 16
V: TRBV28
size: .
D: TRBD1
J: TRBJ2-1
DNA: TGTGCCAGCAGTCGAGACAGGGCCCGAGGGTACAATGAGCAGTTCTTC
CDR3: CASSRDRARGYNEQFF

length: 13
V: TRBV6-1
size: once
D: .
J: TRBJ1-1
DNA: TGTGCCAGCAGTGAGCGGGGAACGATCGAAGCTTTCTTT
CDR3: CASSERGTIEAFF

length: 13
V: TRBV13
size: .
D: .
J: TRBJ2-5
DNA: TGTGCCAGCAGCGAGGTACGACAAGAGACCCAGTACTTC
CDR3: CASSEVRQETQYF

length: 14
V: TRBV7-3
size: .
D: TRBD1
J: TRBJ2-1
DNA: TGTGCCAGCAGCCTGGGACAGGGCCACAATGAGCAGTTCTTC
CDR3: CASSLGQGHNEQFF

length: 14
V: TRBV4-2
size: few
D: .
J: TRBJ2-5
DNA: TGTGCCAGCAGCCCCGGGGGGCCCCAAGAGACCCAGTACTTC
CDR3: CASSPGGPQETQYF

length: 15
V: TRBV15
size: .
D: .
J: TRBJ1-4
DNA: TGTGCCACCAGCAGAGATGGGGGGGCGCAAGAAAAACTGTTTTTT
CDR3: CATSRDGGAQEKLFF

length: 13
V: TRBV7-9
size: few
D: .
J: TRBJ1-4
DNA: TGTGCCAGCAGCTTGAGCCGGGATGAAAAACTGTTTTTT
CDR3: CASSLSRDEKLFF

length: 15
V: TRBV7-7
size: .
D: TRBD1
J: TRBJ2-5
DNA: TGTGCCAGCAGCAAATCCGGACAGGGTACAGAGACCCAGTACTTC
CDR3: CASSKSGQGTETQYF

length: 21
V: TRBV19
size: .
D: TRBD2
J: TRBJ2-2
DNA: TGTGCCAGTAGTATCGATCCCTTCCTTAATAGCGGGAGGGCCTACACCGGGGAGCTGTTTTTT
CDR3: CASSIDPFLNSGRAYTGELFF

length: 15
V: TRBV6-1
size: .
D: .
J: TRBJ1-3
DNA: TGTGCCAGCGCTGGAGGGGGGTCCGTTTGGAACACCATATATTTT
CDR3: CASAGGGSVWNTIYF

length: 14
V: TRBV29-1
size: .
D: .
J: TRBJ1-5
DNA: TGCAGCGTGTCCGACAGAAATAGCAATCAGCCCCAGCATTTT
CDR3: CSVSDRNSNQPQHF

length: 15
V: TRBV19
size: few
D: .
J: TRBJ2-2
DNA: TGTGCCAGTAGTATTGTGTATCGGAGTACCGGGGAGCTGTTTTTT
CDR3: CASSIVYRSTGELFF

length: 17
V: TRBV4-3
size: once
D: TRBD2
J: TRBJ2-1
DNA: TGCGCCAGCAGCCCATCTCGGCGGGGGGGTTCCTACAATGAGCAGTTCTTC
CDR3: CASSPSRRGGSYNEQFF

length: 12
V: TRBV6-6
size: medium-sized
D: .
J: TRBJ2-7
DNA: TGTGCCAGCCGGGAAAACTCCTACGAGCAGTACTTC
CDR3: CASRENSYEQYF

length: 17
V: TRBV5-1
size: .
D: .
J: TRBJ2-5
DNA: TGCGCCAGCAGCTTGGGTGTTTTGATTGCGGAGACCGAGACCCAGTACTTC
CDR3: CASSLGVLIAETETQYF

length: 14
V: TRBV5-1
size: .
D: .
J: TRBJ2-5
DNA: TGCGCCAGCAGCGTCGGACGAGGCCAAGAGACCCAGTACTTC
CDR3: CASSVGRGQETQYF

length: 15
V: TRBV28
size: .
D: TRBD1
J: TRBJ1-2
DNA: TGTGCCAGCAGTTTATCGGGACAGGGGAGGCTTGGCTACACCTTC
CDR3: CASSLSGQGRLGYTF

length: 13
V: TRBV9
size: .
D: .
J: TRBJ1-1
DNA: TGTGCCAGCAGCGTAGAACCTAGCACTGAAGCTTTCTTT
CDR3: CASSVEPSTEAFF

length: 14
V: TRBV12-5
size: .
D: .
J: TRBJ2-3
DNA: TGTGCTAGTGGTTTGGATCGGGCTAGCGACAAGCAGTATTTT
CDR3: CASGLDRASDKQYF

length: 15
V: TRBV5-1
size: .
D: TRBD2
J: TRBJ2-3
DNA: TGCGCCAGCAGCTCCCAAGCGGGGGGATTAGATACGCAGTATTTT
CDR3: CASSSQAGGLDTQYF

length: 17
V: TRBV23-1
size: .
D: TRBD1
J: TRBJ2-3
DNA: TGCGCCAGCAGTCAATTCCAAGGGGACAGGTGCACAGATACGCAGTATTTT
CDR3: CASSQFQGDRCTDTQYF

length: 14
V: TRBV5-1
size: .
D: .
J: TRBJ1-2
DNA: TGCGCCAGCAGCTCGAACAGGGTGCAAGATGGCTACACCTTC
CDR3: CASSSNRVQDGYTF

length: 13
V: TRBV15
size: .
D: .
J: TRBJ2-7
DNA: TGTGCCACCAGCCCCCGAGGGCCGAGCGAGCAGTACTTC
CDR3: CATSPRGPSEQYF

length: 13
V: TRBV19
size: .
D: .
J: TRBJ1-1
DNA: TGTGCCAGTAGCCTCAAGGGGAACACTGAAGCTTTCTTT
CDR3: CASSLKGNTEAFF

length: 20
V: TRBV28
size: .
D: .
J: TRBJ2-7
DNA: TGTGCCAGCAGTTCCCTTGGGGGGACAGAACTACCCAGGAGCTCCTACGAGCAGTACTTC
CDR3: CASSSLGGTELPRSSYEQYF

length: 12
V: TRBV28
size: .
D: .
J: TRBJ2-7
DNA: TGTGCCAGCAGTTCGGTATTGAGCCACGGAGAGTTC
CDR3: CASSSVLSHGEF

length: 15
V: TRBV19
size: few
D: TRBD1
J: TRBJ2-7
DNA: TGTGCCAGTAGTAGTGCCGGGACAGCCGTCTACGAGCAGTACTTC
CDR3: CASSSAGTAVYEQYF

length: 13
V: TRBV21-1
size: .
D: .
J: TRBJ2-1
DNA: TGTGCCAGCAGCCTAGGACACCTTAATGAGCAGTTCTTC
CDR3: CASSLGHLNEQFF

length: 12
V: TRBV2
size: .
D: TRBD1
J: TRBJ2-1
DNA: TGTGCCAGCGGTACAGGGGTCCGTGAGCAGTTCTTC
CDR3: CASGTGVREQFF

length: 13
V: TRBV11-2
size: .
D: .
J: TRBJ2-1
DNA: TGTGCCAGCAGCCCACGGAGGGGCAATGAGCAGTTCTTC
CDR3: CASSPRRGNEQFF

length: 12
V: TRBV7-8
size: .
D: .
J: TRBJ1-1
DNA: TGTGCCAGCAGCTTCGTTAACACTGAAGCTTTCTTT
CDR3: CASSFVNTEAFF

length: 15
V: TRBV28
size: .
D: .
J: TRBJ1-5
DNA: TGTGCCAGCAGTTCCCTGCTGGGGAGAGGGCAGCCCCAGCATTTT
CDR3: CASSSLLGRGQPQHF

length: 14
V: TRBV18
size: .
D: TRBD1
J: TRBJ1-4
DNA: TGTGCCAGCTCACCGGACAGGGTGGGTGAAAAACTGTTTTTT
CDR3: CASSPDRVGEKLFF

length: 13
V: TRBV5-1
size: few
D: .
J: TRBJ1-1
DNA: TGCGCCAGCAGCATCCCGGGGAGTACTGAAGCTTTCTTT
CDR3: CASSIPGSTEAFF

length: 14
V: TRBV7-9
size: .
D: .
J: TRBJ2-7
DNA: TGTGCCAGCAGCTTAGACACAGGTCCCCGCGAGCAGTACTTC
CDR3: CASSLDTGPREQYF

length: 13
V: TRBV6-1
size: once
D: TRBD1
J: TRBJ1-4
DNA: TGTGCCAGCAGCCTGAGGACAGGGGGCAAACTGTTTTTT
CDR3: CASSLRTGGKLFF

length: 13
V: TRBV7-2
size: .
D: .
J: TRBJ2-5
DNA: TGTGCCAGCAGCTTCAGGGGCTATGAGACCCAGTACTTC
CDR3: CASSFRGYETQYF

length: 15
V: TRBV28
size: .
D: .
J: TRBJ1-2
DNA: TGTGCCAGCAGTTTTGTGGGGTTTACAGGCTATGGCTACACCTTC
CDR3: CASSFVGFTGYGYTF

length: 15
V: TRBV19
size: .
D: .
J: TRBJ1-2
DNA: TGTGCCAGTAGTATCCCCAGGCAGGCGAACTATGGCTACACCTTC
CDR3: CASSIPRQANYGYTF

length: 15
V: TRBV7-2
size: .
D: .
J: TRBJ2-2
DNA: TGTGCCAGCAGCTTAGCGGGGCTGTTCACCGGGGAGCTGTTTTTT
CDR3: CASSLAGLFTGELFF

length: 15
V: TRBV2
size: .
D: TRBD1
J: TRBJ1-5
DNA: TGTGCCAGCAGTGGAGATGCAGGGGGCGGTCAGCCCCAGCATTTT
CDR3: CASSGDAGGGQPQHF

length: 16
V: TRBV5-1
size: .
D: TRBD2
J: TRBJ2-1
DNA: TGCGCCAGCAGCTTGGAACTAGCGGGAAGGTCAAATGAGCAGTTCTTC
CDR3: CASSLELAGRSNEQFF

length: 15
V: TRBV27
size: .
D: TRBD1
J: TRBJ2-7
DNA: TGTGCCAGCAGTATGGGGACAGGGCAAGGGAACGAGCAGTACTTC
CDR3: CASSMGTGQGNEQYF

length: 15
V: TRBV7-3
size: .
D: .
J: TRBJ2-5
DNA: TGTGCCAGCAGCTTAGGGTTCAGGGGTGGAGAGACCCAGTACTTC
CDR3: CASSLGFRGGETQYF

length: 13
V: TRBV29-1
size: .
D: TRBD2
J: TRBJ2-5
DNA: TGCAGCGTTGAAGCTCTAGCGGGTGAGACCCAGTACTTC
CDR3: CSVEALAGETQYF

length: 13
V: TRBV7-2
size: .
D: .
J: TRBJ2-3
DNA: TGTGCCAGCGGGTCGGGGAGCACAGATACGCAGTATTTT
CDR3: CASGSGSTDTQYF

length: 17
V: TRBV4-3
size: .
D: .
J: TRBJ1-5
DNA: TGCGCCAGCAGCCAAGTACTTTCTAGGATCGGCAATCAGCCCCAGCATTTT
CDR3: CASSQVLSRIGNQPQHF